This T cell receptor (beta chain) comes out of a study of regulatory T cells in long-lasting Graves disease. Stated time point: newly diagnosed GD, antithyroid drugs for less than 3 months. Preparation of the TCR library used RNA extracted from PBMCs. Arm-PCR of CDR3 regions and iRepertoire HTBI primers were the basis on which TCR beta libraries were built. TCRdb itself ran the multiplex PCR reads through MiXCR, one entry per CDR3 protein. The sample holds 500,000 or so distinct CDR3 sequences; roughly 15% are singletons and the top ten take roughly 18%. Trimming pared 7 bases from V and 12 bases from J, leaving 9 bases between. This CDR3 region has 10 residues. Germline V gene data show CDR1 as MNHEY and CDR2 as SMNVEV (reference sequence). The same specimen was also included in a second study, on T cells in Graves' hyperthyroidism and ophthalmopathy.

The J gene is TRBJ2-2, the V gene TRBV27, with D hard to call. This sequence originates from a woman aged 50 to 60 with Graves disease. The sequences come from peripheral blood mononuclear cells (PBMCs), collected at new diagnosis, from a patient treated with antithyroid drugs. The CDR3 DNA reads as TGTGCCAGCATTCTTAGTAAGCTGTTTTTT. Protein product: CASILSKLFF.